These 30 T cell receptor beta chains came from one sample sequenced in a study of post-analysis software for immune sequencing data (dated by TCRdb to 2014 to 2015). General study outcomes and caveats: Patients showed significantly higher frequencies than controls for roughly five TRBV segments, among them TRBV5-6, TRBV5-1 and TRBV20-1.

For these receptors, no antigen is known. Libraries were made using PCR. Instrument used: Illumina HiSeq 2500. Unique molecular identifiers were incorporated into TCR beta cDNA libraries to reduce PCR and sequencing biases. TCRdb redid the processing of the public reads, applying fastp at Q25 and MiXCR, and retained in-frame beta chains. Merged by CDR3 protein, the rows form single entries marked with the most common genes and DNA. Counted in this sample were about 770,000 distinct CDR3 sequences; 46% of them appeared once. Approximately 4.4% of the sample is held by the ten biggest clonotypes. The sample taken for sequencing was blood. All receptors come from a girl aged 5-17 years with multiple sclerosis.

V is TRBV12-3 or TRBV12-4 and J is TRBJ2-1, with 7 bases matching TRBD1. The length of the CDR3 is 14 residues. Trimming at V came to 3 bases and at J to 8 bases, leaving 7 bases not matched to a gene. Here the CDR3 DNA reads TGTGCCAGCAGTTTGGTTGACAGGGATCATGAGCAGTTCTTC. Translating it yields CASSLVDRDHEQFF.

V and J are TRBV5-1 and TRBJ2-5, with D maybe TRBD2 (5 bases). With the DNA end fitting TRBJ2-7 better, the J assignment may be wrong. The CDR3 runs 18 residues. Germline V gives CDR1 SGHRS, CDR2 YFSETQ. For the CDR3, the DNA is TGCGCCAGCAGCTCATCCGCGGGTGGTACCGAAAGGCCCTACGAGCAGTACTTC. The encoded protein is CASSSSAGGTERPYEQYF.

This rearrangement joins TRBV6-6 to TRBJ1-2; D possibly corresponds to TRBD1 (6 bases). The CDR3 totals 13 residues. The V end lost 8 bases, the J end lost 3 bases, and 13 bases lay between the germline ends. Germline CDR1 MNHNY, CDR2 SVGAGI (reference sequence). The CDR3 DNA reads as TGTGCCAGCTCTAAAGGGGGAGACTATGGCTACACCTTC. Its translation: CASSKGGDYGYTF.

The chain uses TRBV7-8 and TRBJ1-2; 8 positions match TRBD1. CDR3 size: 15 residues. The V and J ends lost 1 base and 1 base, in that order; junction bases with no gene match: 2. Germline values: CDR1 SGHVS, CDR2 FQNEAQ. The CDR3 spells CASSLGGQGNYGYTF. CDR3 DNA sequence: TGTGCCAGCAGCTTAGGAGGACAGGGTAACTATGGCTACACCTTC.

The rearrangement uses TRBV7-2 and TRBJ1-5; D not certain. The CDR3 length is 15 residues. Germline CDR1 reads SGHTA; CDR2 reads FQGNSA. The ends were cut back, 3 bases at V and 0 bases at J, with 9 bases in the middle. CDR3 in DNA: TGTGCCAGCAGCTTTGAGGTCGCTAGCAATCAGCCCCAGCATTTT. This codes for CASSFEVASNQPQHF.

The chain couples TRBV6-5 to TRBJ2-7; 11 nucleotides align to TRBD2. This CDR3 is built from 15 residues. Germline CDR1 MNHEY, CDR2 SVGAGI. After removal of 6 bases from V and 5 bases from J, the junction contained 9 bases not matched to a gene. This CDR3 is CASRSQLAGVHEQYF. For the CDR3, the DNA is TGTGCCAGCAGGTCCCAACTAGCGGGAGTTCACGAGCAGTACTTC.

Only a few counts were recorded for this clonotype. The J gene is TRBJ2-7, the V gene TRBV29-1, with a weak D call TRBD2 (6 bases). The V end lost 4 bases, the J end lost 3 bases, and 13 bases lay between the germline ends. The CDR3 extends over 13 amino acids. The V gene's germline CDR1 is SQVTM and CDR2 ANQGSEA. This chain's CDR3 is CSVARGVDYEQYF. CDR3 in DNA: TGCAGCGTTGCGCGCGGGGTCGACTACGAGCAGTACTTC.

In its sample, this clonotype was seen a few times. V gene TRBV20-1 combines with J gene TRBJ2-4, with D unresolved. The germline gives CDR1 DFQATT, CDR2 SNEGSKA (reference sequence). CDR3 size: 15 residues. Trimming took 1 base from V and 0 from J, leaving 10 bases between them. As DNA, the CDR3 is TGCAGTGCTAGAGTTCTACAGATAGCCAAAAACATTCAGTACTTC. It encodes CSARVLQIAKNIQYF.

The V call is TRBV7-2, the J call TRBJ2-7, with TRBD2 matching over 15 bases. V shed 2 bases and J 0 bases; nucleotides not matched to a gene: 2. The CDR3 is 17 residues long. Germline CDR1 is SGHTA and CDR2 is FQGNSA. The CDR3 protein is CASSLPGLAGGSYEQYF. DNA of the CDR3: TGTGCCAGCAGCTTACCGGGACTAGCGGGGGGCTCCTACGAGCAGTACTTC.

The J gene is TRBJ2-7, the V gene TRBV25-1; D is perhaps TRBD1 or TRBD2 (5 bases each). The J call may be in error: the DNA end matches TRBJ2-5 better. Per germline, CDR1 MGHDK and CDR2 SYGVNS. The CDR3 is made up of 15 amino acids. Written as DNA, the CDR3 is TGTGCCAGCAGCGACTCGGGGCGGGCGGAGGAGACCCAGTACTTC. It encodes CASSDSGRAEETQYF.

This chain uses TRBV10-3 with TRBJ1-2; perhaps TRBD1 as D (6 bases). This CDR3 contains 14 residues. Per germline, CDR1 ENHRY and CDR2 SYGVKD. V was shortened by 11 bases and J by 0 bases, with 16 bases between the two germline ends. DNA for the CDR3: TGTGCCTCGTCAACCGGGGGCGCTAACTATGGCTACACCTTC. Its translation: CASSTGGANYGYTF.

This chain links TRBV7-2 with TRBJ2-1; 10 nucleotides line up with TRBD2. Germline V CDR1 and CDR2: SGHTA, FQGNSA. V was clipped by 5 bases and J by 6 bases; unmatched bases: 10. The CDR3 covers 16 residues. Here the CDR3 reads CASSPPGLAFFNEQFF. CDR3 DNA: TGTGCCAGCAGCCCGCCGGGACTAGCGTTTTTCAATGAGCAGTTCTTC.

This chain connects TRBV7-9 to TRBJ2-1; 10 bases fit TRBD1. Germline CDR1 and CDR2: SEHNR and FQNEAQ (reference sequence). The trim removed 4 bases at V and 8 bases at J, leaving 5 bases unmatched. The CDR3 runs 14 residues. The CDR3, as DNA: TGTGCCAGCAGCTCTTGGACAGGGGGAGATGAGCAGTTCTTC. Its translation: CASSSWTGGDEQFF.

V and J are TRBV5-5 and TRBJ2-4; no clear D. Gene TRBJ2-7 matches the end of the DNA better, so the J call may be wrong. This CDR3 region has 13 residues. Germline V lookup: CDR1 SGHKS, CDR2 YYEKEE (reference sequence). CDR3 DNA sequence: TGTGCCAGCAGCAGCTCACGCCTCTACGAGCAGTACTTC. Protein: CASSSSRLYEQYF.

The chain combines TRBV5-1 with TRBJ2-2; no clear D gene. V shed 0 bases and J shed 0 bases, with 9 bases lying between them. CDR1 and CDR2 (germline): SGHRS, YFSETQ. This CDR3 has 16 residues. The CDR3 sequence: CASSLDGRTNTGELFF. The CDR3 DNA follows: TGCGCCAGCAGCTTGGACGGGCGGACGAACACCGGGGAGCTGTTTTTT.

V gene TRBV5-5 combines with J gene TRBJ2-3, with TRBD2 as a possible D gene (6 bases). Germline V gene lookup returns CDR1 SGHKS and CDR2 YYEKEE (reference sequence). This CDR3 has 15 amino acids. V was clipped by 0 bases and J by 6 bases, with 14 bases between them. CDR3 sequence reads: CASSLGDSPTDTQYF. DNA for the CDR3: TGTGCCAGCAGCTTGGGGGACTCCCCAACCGATACGCAGTATTTT. Full variable domain (missing parts from reference TRBV5-5 and TRBJ2-3): DAGVTQSPTHLIKTRGQQVTLRCSPISGHKSVSWYQQVLGQGPQFIFQYYEKEERGRGNFPDRFSARQFPNYSSELNVNALLLGDSALYLCASSLGDSPTDTQYFGPGTRLTVL.

The gene calls are TRBV15 and TRBJ2-7; 10 bases match TRBD2. J gave up 5 bases and V 3 bases, and 10 bases lay outside the gene matches. The CDR3 is 16 amino acids. The V gene's germline CDR1 is LNHNV and CDR2 YYDKDF (reference sequence). CDR3 nucleotides: TGTGCCACCAGCAGTGATCCTAGCGGGAGTAGTCACGAGCAGTACTTC. Amino acids: CATSSDPSGSSHEQYF.

The sample holds a few counts of this clonotype. The V call is TRBV10-3, the J call TRBJ1-1, with 9 bases aligning to TRBD1. The CDR3 loop spans 16 amino acids. The V segment lost 6 bases and the J segment 4 bases; nucleotides outside the gene matches: 12. Germline V gene data show CDR1 as ENHRY and CDR2 as SYGVKD. The CDR3 here is CAIRAGTGTLGTEAFF. The CDR3 region has the DNA TGTGCCATCAGGGCCGGGACAGGGACCTTGGGCACTGAAGCTTTCTTT.

The chain couples TRBV10-2 to TRBJ2-3; D is uncertain. The CDR3 is made up of 14 amino acids. Deletions cut 3 bases from V and 0 bases from J, with 7 bases between. Germline values: CDR1 WSHSY, CDR2 SAAADI. The CDR3 bases are TGCGCCAGCAGTGACGTGGGAAGCACAGATACGCAGTATTTT. This gives the protein CASSDVGSTDTQYF.

This chain uses TRBV3-1 with TRBJ2-1; 7 bases match TRBD1. Looked up from germline, CDR1 is LGHDT and CDR2 is YNNKEL (reference sequence). The CDR3 loop spans 15 amino acids. The V gene end was trimmed by 3 bases and the J gene end by 4 bases; junction bases not matched to a gene: 6. This CDR3 reads CASSQPGQRYNEQFF. The CDR3 region has the DNA TGTGCCAGCAGCCAGCCGGGACAGAGATACAATGAGCAGTTCTTC.

Of note for this clonotype: An end of the junction differs from the germline gene, which may be a read error. V gene TRBV9 combines with J gene TRBJ2-4; 12 bases agree with TRBD2. Near its end, the DNA agrees better with TRBJ2-5, so the J call may be wrong. The CDR3 length is 18 residues. Germline V gene data show CDR1 as SGDLS and CDR2 as YYNGEE. In DNA, the CDR3 is TGCGCCAGCAGCGTAGTCCCGACTAGCGGGAGCGATTGGGAGACCCAGTACTTC. It codes for CASSVVPTSGSDWETQYF.

The CDR3 sequence is CSALLGPHREGVGSPYNEQFF. CDR3 DNA: TGCAGTGCTCTCCTAGGGCCACACAGGGAGGGGGTCGGGAGCCCATACAATGAGCAGTTCTTC. V usage is TRBV20-1 and J usage is TRBJ2-1; perhaps TRBD2 as D (7 bases). Germline CDR1 is DFQATT and CDR2 is SNEGSKA (reference sequence). The CDR3 extends over 21 amino acids. V was cut by 5 bases and J by 4 bases, with 36 bases left in between.

The chain has TRBV7-8 and TRBJ2-1, with D uncertain. Germline CDR1 SGHVS, CDR2 FQNEAQ. The CDR3 extends over 18 amino acids. The ends were cut back, 2 bases at V and 5 bases at J, with 22 bases in the middle. The chain's CDR3 is CASSLRVPSPRPNNEQFF. Written as DNA, the CDR3 is TGTGCCAGCAGCTTACGGGTCCCTAGTCCCAGACCGAACAATGAGCAGTTCTTC.

The gene calls are TRBV10-3 and TRBJ2-7; D not certain. CDR1 is ENHRY and CDR2 is SYGVKD in the germline V gene. This CDR3 spans 13 amino acids. The ends were cut back, 2 bases at V and 3 bases at J, with 8 bases in the middle. Here the CDR3 reads CAISERQVYEQYF. The CDR3 DNA reads TGTGCCATCAGTGAGAGACAAGTCTACGAGCAGTACTTC.

This clonotype occurred a few times. The chain joins TRBV5-6 to TRBJ2-7, with TRBD2 as a possible D gene (5 bases). The CDR3 has 15 residues. The V and J ends lost 0 bases and 1 base respectively, with 11 bases between them. CDR1 is SGHDT, CDR2 YYEEEE, per germline. The CDR3 sequence is CASSLGAEVSYEQYF. In DNA, the CDR3 is TGTGCCAGCAGCTTGGGGGCGGAGGTATCCTACGAGCAGTACTTC.

The rearrangement uses TRBV7-8 and TRBJ2-1, with 10 positions matching TRBD2. Trimming at V came to 5 bases and at J to 4 bases, leaving 8 bases not matched to a gene. The germline CDR1 and CDR2 sequences are SGHVS and FQNEAQ. The CDR3 is 16 amino acids. CDR3 region: CASSPKGLAIYNEQFF. The DNA for the CDR3 is TGTGCCAGCAGCCCGAAGGGACTAGCGATTTACAATGAGCAGTTCTTC.

The V call is TRBV5-6, the J call TRBJ1-2, with D unresolved. Per germline, CDR1 SGHDT and CDR2 YYEEEE. Trimming cost V 0 bases and J 8 bases, with 17 bases left between them. This CDR3 comprises 15 residues. The CDR3 protein is CASSLGRNLVRGYTF. As DNA, the CDR3 is TGTGCCAGCAGCTTGGGTAGGAATTTAGTAAGAGGCTACACCTTC.

The gene calls are TRBV20-1 and TRBJ2-3, with TRBD2 matching 7 bases. With 3 bases clipped from V and 4 bases from J, the junction kept 7 bases outside the gene matches. Looked up from germline, CDR1 is DFQATT and CDR2 is SNEGSKA (reference sequence). The CDR3 is 14 residues long. CDR3 sequence (DNA): TGCAGTGCTAGGTTTCGGGGGGACTCAGATACGCAGTATTTT. As protein: CSARFRGDSDTQYF.

This chain connects TRBV7-6 to TRBJ2-3; perhaps TRBD2 as D (6 bases). CDR1 is SGHVS and CDR2 is FNYEAQ in the germline V gene. V lost 1 base to trimming and J lost 1 base, with 9 bases between them. This CDR3 region has 15 residues. The CDR3 is CASSLGPSGTDTQYF. The CDR3 DNA is TGTGCCAGCAGCTTAGGTCCTAGCGGCACAGATACGCAGTATTTT. Variable domain in full (rest from reference TRBV7-6 and TRBJ2-3): GAGVSQSPRYKVTKRGQDVALRCDPISGHVSLYWYRQALGQGPEFLTYFNYEAQQDKSGLPNDRFSAERPEGSISTLTIQRTEQRDSAMYRCASSLGPSGTDTQYFGPGTRLTVL.

This clonotype was seen only a few times. The chain joins TRBV7-8 to TRBJ2-5; D is perhaps TRBD2 (6 bases). Trimming pared 2 bases from V and 2 bases from J, leaving 15 bases between. Germline CDR1 is SGHVS and CDR2 is FQNEAQ. The CDR3 loop spans 16 amino acids. Here the CDR3 DNA reads TGTGCCAGCAGCTTACGACTAGGAGCGTTACAAGAGACCCAGTACTTC. The encoded protein is CASSLRLGALQETQYF.